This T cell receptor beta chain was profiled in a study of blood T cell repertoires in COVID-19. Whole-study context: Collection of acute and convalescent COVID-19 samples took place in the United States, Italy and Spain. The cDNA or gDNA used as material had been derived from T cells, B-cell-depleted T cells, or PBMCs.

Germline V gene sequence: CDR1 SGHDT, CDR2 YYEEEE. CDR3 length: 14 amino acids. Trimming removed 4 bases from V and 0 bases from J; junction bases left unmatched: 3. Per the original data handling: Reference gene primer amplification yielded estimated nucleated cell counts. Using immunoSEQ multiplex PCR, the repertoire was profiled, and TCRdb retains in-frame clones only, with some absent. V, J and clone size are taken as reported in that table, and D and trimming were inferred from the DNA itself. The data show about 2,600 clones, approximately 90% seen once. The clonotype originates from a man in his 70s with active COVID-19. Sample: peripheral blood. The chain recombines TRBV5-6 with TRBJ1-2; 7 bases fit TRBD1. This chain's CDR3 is CASSRGTANYGYTF. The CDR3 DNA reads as TGTGCCAGCAGCCGGGGGACAGCTAACTATGGCTACACCTTC.